The source of this TCR beta chain is a study of T cell responses to AZD1222 COVID-19 vaccine. Regarding the study as a whole: Variant regions that are unmutated are reportedly the target of nearly half of spike-specific TCRs. Donors were chiefly white British, with a greater number of females, and clonal diversity was perhaps underestimated.

Sequencing was performed with immunoSEQ multiplex PCR; in TCRdb, only in-frame clones are kept and a portion is missing. The table lists roughly 130,000 clones, 90% to 95% of them singletons, with approximately 6.3% in the top ten. Germline-derived CDR1 and CDR2 are SGHTA and FQGNSA. V gave up 0 bases and J gave up 4 bases; unmatched junction bases: 3. This CDR3 region has 15 residues. This clone has at least ten counts. Its matching antigen is unknown. The genes are TRBV7-2 and TRBJ2-7; TRBD2 matches at 10 bases. This TCR derives from an adult in good health. The source was peripheral blood, collected on day 0 of AZD1222 vaccination. DNA for the CDR3: TGTGCCAGCAGCTTAGCAGCGGGAGGGCCTTACGAGCAGTACTTC. Translating it yields CASSLAAGGPYEQYF.